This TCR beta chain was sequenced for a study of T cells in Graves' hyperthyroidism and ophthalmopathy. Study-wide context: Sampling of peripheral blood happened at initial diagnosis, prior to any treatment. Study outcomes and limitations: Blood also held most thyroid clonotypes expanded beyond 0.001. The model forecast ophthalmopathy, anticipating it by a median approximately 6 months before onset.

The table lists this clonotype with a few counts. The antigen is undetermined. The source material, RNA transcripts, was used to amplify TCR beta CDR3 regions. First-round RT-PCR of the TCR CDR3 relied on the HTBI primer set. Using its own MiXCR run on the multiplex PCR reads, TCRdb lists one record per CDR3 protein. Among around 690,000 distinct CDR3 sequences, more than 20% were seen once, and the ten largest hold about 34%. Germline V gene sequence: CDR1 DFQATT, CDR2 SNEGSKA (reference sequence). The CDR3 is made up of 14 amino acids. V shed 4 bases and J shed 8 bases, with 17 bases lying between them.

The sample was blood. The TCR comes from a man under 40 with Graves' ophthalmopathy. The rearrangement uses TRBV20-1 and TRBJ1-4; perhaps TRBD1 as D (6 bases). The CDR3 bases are TGCAGTGCTAAAGAGGGGGGGGCGCGAGAAAAACTGTTTTTT. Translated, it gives CSAKEGGAREKLFF.